Below, 2 T cell receptor beta chains from the same sample are listed, as sequenced in a study of regulatory T cells in long-lasting Graves disease. Sequencing libraries for TCR beta were prepared with iRepertoire HTBI primers and Arm-PCR of CDR3 regions. TCRdb re-called the multiplex PCR reads with MiXCR, one entry per CDR3 protein. The sample holds a few hundred thousand distinct CDR3 sequences, approximately 23% seen once. Time point given: persistent/refractory GD, antithyroid drugs over 5 years with positive TRAb. Extracted RNA from PBMCs served as the source of the TCR library. The material sequenced was peripheral blood mononuclear cells (PBMCs), taken when the disease was refractory, from a patient treated with antithyroid drugs. These receptors came from a woman aged 40 to 50 with Graves disease.

This chain connects TRBV3-1 to TRBJ2-7; 8 nucleotides match TRBD2. The CDR3 spans 17 residues. V lost 1 base and J lost 0; bases outside the gene matches: 8. The V gene's germline CDR1 is LGHDT and CDR2 YNNKEL (reference sequence). The CDR3 DNA reads as TGTGCCAGCAGCCAAGCAACTTTGAGCGGGAGCTCCTACGAGCAGTACTTC. This gives the protein CASSQATLSGSSYEQYF.

This clonotype was detected ten times or more. This rearrangement joins TRBV7-2 to TRBJ1-6, with a possible D match to TRBD1 (6 bases). Trimming shortened V by 9 bases and J by 6 bases, and 12 bases separated the two germline ends. The V gene's germline CDR1 is SGHTA and CDR2 FQGNSA. This CDR3 has 13 residues. The CDR3 here is CASRGASNSPLHF. The CDR3 nucleotides are TGTGCCAGTCGGGGGGCTAGTAATTCACCCCTCCACTTT. Combining the CDR3 with reference TRBV7-2 and TRBJ1-6 gives the whole variable domain GAGVSQSPSNKVTEKGKDVELRCDPISGHTALYWYRQSLGQGLEFLIYFQGNSAPDKSGLPSDRFSAERTGGSVSTLTIQRTQQEDSAVYLCASRGASNSPLHFGNGTRLTVT.